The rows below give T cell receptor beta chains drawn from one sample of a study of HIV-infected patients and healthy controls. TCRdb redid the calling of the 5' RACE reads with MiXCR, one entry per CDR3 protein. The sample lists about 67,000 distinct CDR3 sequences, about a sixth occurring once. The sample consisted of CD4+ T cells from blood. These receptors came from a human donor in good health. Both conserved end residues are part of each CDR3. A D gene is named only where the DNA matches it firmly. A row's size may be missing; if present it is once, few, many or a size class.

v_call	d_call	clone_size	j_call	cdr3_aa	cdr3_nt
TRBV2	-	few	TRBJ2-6	CASSETPPSGANVLTF	TGTGCCAGCAGTGAAACTCCCCCCTCTGGGGCCAACGTCCTGACTTTC
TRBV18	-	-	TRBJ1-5	CASSPAGIDRPQHF	TGTGCCAGCTCCCCCGCGGGCATAGATCGGCCCCAGCATTTT
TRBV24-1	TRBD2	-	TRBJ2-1	CATSRTSGYNEQFF	TGTGCCACCAGCCGGACTAGCGGCTACAATGAGCAGTTCTTC
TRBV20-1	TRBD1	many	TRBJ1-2	CSASLPGQGPAGYGYTF	TGCAGTGCTAGTTTGCCGGGACAGGGGCCCGCAGGCTATGGCTACACCTTC
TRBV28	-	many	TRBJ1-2	CASRSPHYGYTF	TGTGCCAGCCGATCGCCCCACTATGGCTACACCTTC
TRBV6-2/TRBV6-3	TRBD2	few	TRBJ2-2	CASSWGGTGELFF	TGTGCCAGCAGTTGGGGGGGCACCGGGGAGCTGTTTTTT
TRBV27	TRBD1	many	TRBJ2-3	CASSLPGQGSGTQYF	TGTGCCAGCAGTTTACCGGGACAGGGTAGTGGTACGCAGTATTTT
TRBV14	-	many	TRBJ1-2	CASSPNNYGYTF	TGTGCCAGCAGCCCGAACAACTATGGCTACACCTTC
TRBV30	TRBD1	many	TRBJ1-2	CAWSVQRTMGQGAGGYTF	TGTGCCTGGAGTGTACAGAGAACTATGGGACAGGGGGCAGGTGGCTACACCTTC
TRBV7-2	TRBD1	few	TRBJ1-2	CASSLRLDRQGRSGYTF	TGTGCCAGCAGCTTACGGTTGGACAGACAGGGGAGGTCGGGCTACACCTTC
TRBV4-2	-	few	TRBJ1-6	CASSQEGHSPLHF	TGTGCCAGCAGCCAAGAGGGTCATTCACCCCTCCACTTT
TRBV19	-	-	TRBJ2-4	CASLERSGNIQYF	TGTGCCAGTCTTGAGCGCTCGGGAAACATTCAGTACTTC
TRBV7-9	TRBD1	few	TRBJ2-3	CASSPKGGQGTDTQYF	TGTGCCAGCAGTCCAAAGGGGGGACAGGGCACAGATACGCAGTATTTT
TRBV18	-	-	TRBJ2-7	CASSLTGSTALRETYEQYF	TGTGCCAGCTCCCTCACGGGGAGCACAGCCCTACGGGAAACCTACGAGCAGTACTTC
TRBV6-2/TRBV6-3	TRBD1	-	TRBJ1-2	CASSYTGTAGYTF	TGTGCCAGCAGTTACACCGGGACAGCTGGCTACACCTTC
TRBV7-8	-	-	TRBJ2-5	CASSGDRLAAVSQTQYF	TGTGCCAGCAGCGGAGACCGCTTAGCAGCAGTGTCCCAGACCCAGTACTTC
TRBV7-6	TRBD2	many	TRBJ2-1	CASSPGTSGKSYNEQFF	TGTGCCAGCAGCCCGGGGACTAGCGGGAAGTCCTACAATGAGCAGTTCTTC
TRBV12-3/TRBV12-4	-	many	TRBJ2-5	CASSLGQISETQYF	TGTGCCAGCAGTTTAGGGCAGATCTCGGAGACCCAGTACTTC
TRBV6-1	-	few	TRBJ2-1	CASSEGLFEFF	TGTGCCAGCAGTGAAGGACTGTTCGAGTTCTTC
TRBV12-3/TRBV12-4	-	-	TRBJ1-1	CASKLEEGTEAFF	TGTGCCAGCAAACTTGAGGAGGGCACTGAAGCTTTCTTT
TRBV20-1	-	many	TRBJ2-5	CSARRTGYNKETQYF	TGCAGTGCTAGGAGGACGGGATACAATAAAGAGACCCAGTACTTC